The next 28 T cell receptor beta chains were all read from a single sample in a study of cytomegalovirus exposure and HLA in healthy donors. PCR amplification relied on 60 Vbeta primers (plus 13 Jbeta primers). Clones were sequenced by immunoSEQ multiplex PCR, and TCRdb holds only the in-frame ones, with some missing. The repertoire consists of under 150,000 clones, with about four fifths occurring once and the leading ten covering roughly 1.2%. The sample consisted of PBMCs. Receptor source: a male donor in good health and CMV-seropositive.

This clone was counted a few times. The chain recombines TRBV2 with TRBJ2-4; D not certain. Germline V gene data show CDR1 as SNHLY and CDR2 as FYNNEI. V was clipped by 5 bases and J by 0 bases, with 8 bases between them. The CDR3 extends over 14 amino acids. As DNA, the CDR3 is TGTGCCAGCAGTTTCGGCGGAGCCAAAAACATTCAGTACTTC. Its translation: CASSFGGAKNIQYF.

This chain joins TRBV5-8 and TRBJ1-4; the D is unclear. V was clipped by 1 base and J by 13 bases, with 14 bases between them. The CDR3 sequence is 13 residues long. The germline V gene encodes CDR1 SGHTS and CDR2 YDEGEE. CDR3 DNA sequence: TGTGCCAGCAGCTTGTGGCAGGCGTATCGACTGTTTTTT. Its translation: CASSLWQAYRLFF.

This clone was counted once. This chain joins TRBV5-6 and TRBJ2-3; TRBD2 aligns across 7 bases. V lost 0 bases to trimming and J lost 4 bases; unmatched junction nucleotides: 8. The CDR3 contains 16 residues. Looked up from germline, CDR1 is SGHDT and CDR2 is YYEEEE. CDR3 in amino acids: CASSLEGGGRPDTQYF. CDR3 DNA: TGTGCCAGCAGCTTGGAGGGTGGCGGGAGACCAGATACGCAGTATTTT.

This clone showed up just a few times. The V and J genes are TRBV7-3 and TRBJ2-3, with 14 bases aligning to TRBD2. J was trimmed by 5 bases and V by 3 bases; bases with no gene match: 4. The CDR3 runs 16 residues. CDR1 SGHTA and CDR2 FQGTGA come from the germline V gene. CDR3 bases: TGTGCCAGCAGCTTGACTAGCGGGGGGGCGCAAGATACGCAGTATTTT. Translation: CASSLTSGGAQDTQYF.

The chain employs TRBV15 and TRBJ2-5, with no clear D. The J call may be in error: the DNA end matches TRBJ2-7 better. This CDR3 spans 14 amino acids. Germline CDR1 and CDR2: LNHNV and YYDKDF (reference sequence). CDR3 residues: CATSRVPVPYEQYF. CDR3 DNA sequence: TGTGCCACCAGCAGAGTTCCGGTTCCTTACGAGCAGTACTTC.

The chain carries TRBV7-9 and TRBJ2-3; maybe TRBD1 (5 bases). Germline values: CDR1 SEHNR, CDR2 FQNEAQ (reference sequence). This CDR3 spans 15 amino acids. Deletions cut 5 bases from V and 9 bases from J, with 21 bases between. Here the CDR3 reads CASSPRGLPGRTQYF. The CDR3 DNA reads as TGTGCCAGCAGCCCAAGGGGTCTCCCCGGCAGAACGCAGTATTTT.

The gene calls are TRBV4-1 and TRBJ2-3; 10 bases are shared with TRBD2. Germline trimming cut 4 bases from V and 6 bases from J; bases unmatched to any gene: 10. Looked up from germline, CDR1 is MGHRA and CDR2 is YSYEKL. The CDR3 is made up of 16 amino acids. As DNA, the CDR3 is TGCGCCAGCAGCCCCATAGAGCGGGGGGGTGGCGATACGCAGTATTTT. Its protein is CASSPIERGGGDTQYF.

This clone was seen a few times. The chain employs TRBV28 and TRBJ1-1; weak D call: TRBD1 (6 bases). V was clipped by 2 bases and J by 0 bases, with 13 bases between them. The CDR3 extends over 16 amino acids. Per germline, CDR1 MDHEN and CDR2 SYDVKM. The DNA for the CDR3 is TGTGCCAGCAGTTTACGGTGGTCAGGGGTGAACACTGAAGCTTTCTTT. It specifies CASSLRWSGVNTEAFF.

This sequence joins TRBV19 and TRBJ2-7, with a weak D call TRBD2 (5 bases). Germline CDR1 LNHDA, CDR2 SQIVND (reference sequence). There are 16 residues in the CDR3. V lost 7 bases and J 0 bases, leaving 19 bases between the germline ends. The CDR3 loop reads CASTQGGSFSSYEQYF. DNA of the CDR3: TGTGCCAGTACCCAAGGAGGCAGTTTTAGCTCCTACGAGCAGTACTTC.

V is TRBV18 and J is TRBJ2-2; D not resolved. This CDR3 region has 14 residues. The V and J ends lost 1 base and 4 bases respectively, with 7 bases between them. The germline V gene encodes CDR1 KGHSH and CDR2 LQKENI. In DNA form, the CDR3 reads TGTGCCAGCTCACCACAAGATAGCACCGGGGAGCTGTTTTTT. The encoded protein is CASSPQDSTGELFF.

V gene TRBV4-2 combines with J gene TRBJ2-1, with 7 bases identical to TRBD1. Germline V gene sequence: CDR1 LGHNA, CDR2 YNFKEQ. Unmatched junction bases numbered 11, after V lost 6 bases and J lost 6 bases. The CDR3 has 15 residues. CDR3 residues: CASRAAGGVFNEQFF. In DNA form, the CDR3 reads TGTGCCAGCAGGGCCGCAGGGGGTGTTTTCAATGAGCAGTTCTTC.

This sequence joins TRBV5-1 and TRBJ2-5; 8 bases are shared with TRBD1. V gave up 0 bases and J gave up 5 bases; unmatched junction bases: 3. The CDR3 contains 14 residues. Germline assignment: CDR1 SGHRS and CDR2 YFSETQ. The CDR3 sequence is CASSLGQGFETQYF. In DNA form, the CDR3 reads TGCGCCAGCAGCTTGGGACAGGGGTTCGAGACCCAGTACTTC.

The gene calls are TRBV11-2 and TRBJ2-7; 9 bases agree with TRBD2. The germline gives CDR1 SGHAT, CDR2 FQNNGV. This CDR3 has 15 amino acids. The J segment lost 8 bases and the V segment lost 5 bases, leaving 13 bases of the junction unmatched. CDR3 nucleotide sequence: TGTGCCAGCAGCCTTGAGAGCGGGAGGCCCACCAAGCAGTACTTC. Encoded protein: CASSLESGRPTKQYF.

The CDR3 loop reads CATRGTDSINYGYTF. CDR3 in DNA: TGTGCCACCCGTGGGACAGACTCAATTAACTATGGCTACACCTTC. The rearrangement uses TRBV10-3 and TRBJ1-2; 7 bases map to TRBD1. The junction had 12 bases not matched to a gene; V was cut back by 10 bases and J by 1 base. CDR3 length: 15 amino acids. Germline V lookup: CDR1 ENHRY, CDR2 SYGVKD.

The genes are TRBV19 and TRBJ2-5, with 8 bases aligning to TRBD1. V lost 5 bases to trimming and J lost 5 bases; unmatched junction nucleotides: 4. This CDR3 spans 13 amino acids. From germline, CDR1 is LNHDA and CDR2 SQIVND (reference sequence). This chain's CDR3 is CASSWTGLETQYF. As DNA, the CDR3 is TGTGCCAGTAGTTGGACAGGGCTGGAGACCCAGTACTTC.

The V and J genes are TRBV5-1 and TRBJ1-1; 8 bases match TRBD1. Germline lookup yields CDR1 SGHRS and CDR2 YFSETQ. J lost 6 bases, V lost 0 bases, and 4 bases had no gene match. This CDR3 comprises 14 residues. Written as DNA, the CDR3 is TGCGCCAGCAGCTTGGGACAGGGGATCGCTGAAGCTTTCTTT. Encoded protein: CASSLGQGIAEAFF.

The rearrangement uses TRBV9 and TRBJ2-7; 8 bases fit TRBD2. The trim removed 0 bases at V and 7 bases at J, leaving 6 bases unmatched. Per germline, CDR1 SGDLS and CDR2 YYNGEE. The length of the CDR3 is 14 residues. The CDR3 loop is CASSVAGGPREQYF. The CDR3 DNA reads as TGTGCCAGCAGCGTAGCGGGAGGGCCTCGGGAGCAGTACTTC.

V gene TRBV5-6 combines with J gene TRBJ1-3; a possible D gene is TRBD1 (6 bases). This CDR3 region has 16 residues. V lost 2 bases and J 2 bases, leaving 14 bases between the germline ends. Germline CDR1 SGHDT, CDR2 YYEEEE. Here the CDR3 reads CASSLIHRDAGNTIYF. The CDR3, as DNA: TGTGCCAGCAGCTTAATTCACAGGGACGCTGGAAACACCATATATTTT.

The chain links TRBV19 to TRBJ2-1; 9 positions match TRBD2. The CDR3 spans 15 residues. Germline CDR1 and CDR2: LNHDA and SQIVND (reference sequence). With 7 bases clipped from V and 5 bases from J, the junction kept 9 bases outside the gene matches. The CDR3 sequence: CASNPSGTPNNEQFF. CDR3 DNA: TGTGCCAGTAATCCTAGCGGGACCCCCAACAATGAGCAGTTCTTC.

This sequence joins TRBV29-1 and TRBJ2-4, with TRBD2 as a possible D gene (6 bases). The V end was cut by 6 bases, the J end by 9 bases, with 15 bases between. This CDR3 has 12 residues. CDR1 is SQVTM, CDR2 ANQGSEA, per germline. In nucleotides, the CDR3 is TGCAGCGTATCGCGGGAACGGGGCATTCAGTACTTC. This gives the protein CSVSRERGIQYF.

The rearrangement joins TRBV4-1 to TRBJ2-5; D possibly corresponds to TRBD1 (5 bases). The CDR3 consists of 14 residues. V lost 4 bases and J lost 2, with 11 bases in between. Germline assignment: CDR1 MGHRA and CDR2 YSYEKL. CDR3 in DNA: TGCGCCAGCAGCCCGAGGACAACGCAAGAGACCCAGTACTTC. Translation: CASSPRTTQETQYF.

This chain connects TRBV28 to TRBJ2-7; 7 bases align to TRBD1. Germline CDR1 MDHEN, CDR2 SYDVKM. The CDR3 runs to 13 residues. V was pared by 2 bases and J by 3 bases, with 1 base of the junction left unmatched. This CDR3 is CASSLGDSYEQYF. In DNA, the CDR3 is TGTGCCAGCAGTTTAGGGGACAGCTACGAGCAGTACTTC.

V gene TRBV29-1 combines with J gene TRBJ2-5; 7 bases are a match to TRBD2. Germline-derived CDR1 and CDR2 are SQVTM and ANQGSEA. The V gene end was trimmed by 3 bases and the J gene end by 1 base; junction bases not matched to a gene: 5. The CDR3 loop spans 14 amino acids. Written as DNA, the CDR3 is TGCAGCGTTGAGGGGGAGGGACTCCAAGAGACCCAGTACTTC. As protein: CSVEGEGLQETQYF.

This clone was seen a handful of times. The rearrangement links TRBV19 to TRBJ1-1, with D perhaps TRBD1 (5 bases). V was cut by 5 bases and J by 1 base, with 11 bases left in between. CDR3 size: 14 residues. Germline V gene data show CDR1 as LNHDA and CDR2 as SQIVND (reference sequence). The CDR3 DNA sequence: TGTGCCAGTAGTCCGTTAGACAGGAACACTGAAGCTTTCTTT. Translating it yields CASSPLDRNTEAFF.

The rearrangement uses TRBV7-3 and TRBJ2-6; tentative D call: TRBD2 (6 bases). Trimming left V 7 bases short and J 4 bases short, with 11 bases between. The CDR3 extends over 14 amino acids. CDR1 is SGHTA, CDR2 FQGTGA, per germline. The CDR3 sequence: CASNSGSGANVLTF. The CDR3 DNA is TGTGCCAGCAACTCCGGGAGCGGGGCCAACGTCCTGACTTTC.

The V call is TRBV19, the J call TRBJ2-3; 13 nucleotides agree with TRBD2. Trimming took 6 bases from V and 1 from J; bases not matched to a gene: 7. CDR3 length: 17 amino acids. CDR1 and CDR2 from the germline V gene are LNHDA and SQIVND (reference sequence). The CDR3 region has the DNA TGTGCCAGTAGACCAGGGACTAGCGGGGAGGGCACAGATACGCAGTATTTT. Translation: CASRPGTSGEGTDTQYF.

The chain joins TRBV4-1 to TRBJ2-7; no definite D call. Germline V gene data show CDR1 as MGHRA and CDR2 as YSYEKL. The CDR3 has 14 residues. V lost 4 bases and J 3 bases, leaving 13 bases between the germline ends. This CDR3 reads CASSPKKEFYEQYF. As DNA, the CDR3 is TGCGCCAGCAGCCCAAAGAAAGAGTTCTACGAGCAGTACTTC.

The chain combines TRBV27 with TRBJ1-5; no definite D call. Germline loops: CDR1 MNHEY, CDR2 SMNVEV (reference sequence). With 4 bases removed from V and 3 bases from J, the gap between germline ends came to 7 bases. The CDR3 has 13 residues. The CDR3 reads CASSSQFNQPQHF. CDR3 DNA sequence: TGTGCCAGCAGTTCTCAGTTCAATCAGCCCCAGCATTTT.